The rows below give T cell receptor beta chains drawn from one sample of a study of identical twins. TCRdb processed the 5' RACE reads anew with MiXCR; each CDR3 protein has one entry. Of 400,000 to 650,000 distinct CDR3 sequences detected, less than 25% appear once; the ten largest clones hold about 0.91%. These data were also reused for a study on T cells expressing NK-cell markers.

Sample: CD4+ T cells sorted from blood. The receptors come from a young woman in good health. The CDR3 runs from the conserved cysteine through the conserved F or W. Clone size is given for some rows only: seen once, a few or many times, or a class if the clone is expanded.

cdr3_aa: CASSLAGISSYEQYF
j_call: TRBJ2-7
v_call: TRBV12-3/TRBV12-4
clone_size: NA

cdr3_aa: CASSYRTASGNTIYF
j_call: TRBJ1-3
v_call: TRBV6-5
clone_size: few

cdr3_aa: CASSLGLRAQFF
j_call: TRBJ2-1
v_call: TRBV7-2
clone_size: few

cdr3_aa: CASSYSALAGNNEQFF
j_call: TRBJ2-1
v_call: TRBV6-5
clone_size: NA

cdr3_aa: CASSHSGMYNEQSF
j_call: TRBJ2-1
v_call: TRBV11-3
clone_size: NA

cdr3_aa: CARSSGNSYNEQFF
j_call: TRBJ2-1
v_call: TRBV6-1
clone_size: few

cdr3_aa: CSARVGGGTGELFF
j_call: TRBJ2-2
v_call: TRBV20-1
clone_size: few

cdr3_aa: CASRKHYEQYF
j_call: TRBJ2-7
v_call: TRBV11-2
clone_size: few

cdr3_aa: CASGDLERSQETQYF
j_call: TRBJ2-5
v_call: TRBV7-9
clone_size: NA

cdr3_aa: CATSQDYGYTF
j_call: TRBJ1-2
v_call: TRBV10-3
clone_size: few

cdr3_aa: CASSLAPGLVRLSEQFF
j_call: TRBJ2-1
v_call: TRBV7-9
clone_size: NA

cdr3_aa: CASSLKVNRGGSPLHF
j_call: TRBJ1-6
v_call: TRBV7-9
clone_size: NA

cdr3_aa: CASNTIEGTQYF
j_call: TRBJ2-3
v_call: TRBV12-3/TRBV12-4
clone_size: few

cdr3_aa: CASSQEASGAKEQFF
j_call: TRBJ2-1
v_call: TRBV3-1
clone_size: NA

cdr3_aa: CASSQDLAGGYEQYF
j_call: TRBJ2-7
v_call: TRBV4-3
clone_size: few

cdr3_aa: CASSKRQGVMVNEQFF
j_call: TRBJ2-1
v_call: TRBV10-2
clone_size: NA

cdr3_aa: CASSLLSRVEQYF
j_call: TRBJ2-7
v_call: TRBV27
clone_size: NA

cdr3_aa: CASSTPLGSGGTDTQYF
j_call: TRBJ2-3
v_call: TRBV19
clone_size: NA

cdr3_aa: CTSSPGRRSYNEQFF
j_call: TRBJ2-1
v_call: TRBV1
clone_size: NA

cdr3_aa: CASSFSGTSEETQYF
j_call: TRBJ2-5
v_call: TRBV5-1
clone_size: few

cdr3_aa: CASSLVASRLFF
j_call: TRBJ2-2
v_call: TRBV13
clone_size: few

cdr3_aa: CASFRDRAPGEQYF
j_call: TRBJ2-7
v_call: TRBV18
clone_size: once

cdr3_aa: CASSLGYSWGQGEKLFF
j_call: TRBJ1-4
v_call: TRBV5-5
clone_size: NA

cdr3_aa: CASSLQSPGAPDKGAFF
j_call: TRBJ1-1
v_call: TRBV23-1
clone_size: NA

cdr3_aa: CASRRAGEDTGELFF
j_call: TRBJ2-2
v_call: TRBV10-2
clone_size: few

cdr3_aa: CASSIATARAFF
j_call: TRBJ1-1
v_call: TRBV19
clone_size: NA

cdr3_aa: CASTIMQGAKYEQYF
j_call: TRBJ2-7
v_call: TRBV12-3/TRBV12-4
clone_size: few

cdr3_aa: CSAADAGLGTDTQYF
j_call: TRBJ2-3
v_call: TRBV20-1
clone_size: few

cdr3_aa: CASFGLGGAYNEQFF
j_call: TRBJ2-1
v_call: TRBV6-1
clone_size: many

cdr3_aa: CASSQAGWRDAEAFF
j_call: TRBJ1-1
v_call: TRBV4-3
clone_size: few

cdr3_aa: CASSERQKPYGYTF
j_call: TRBJ1-2
v_call: TRBV6-1
clone_size: few

cdr3_aa: CASSEAGAYNSPLHF
j_call: TRBJ1-6
v_call: TRBV6-1
clone_size: NA

cdr3_aa: CASSQDSRVGEQYF
j_call: TRBJ2-7
v_call: TRBV4-3
clone_size: few

cdr3_aa: CASSLDGTLGEKLFF
j_call: TRBJ1-4
v_call: TRBV12-3/TRBV12-4
clone_size: few

cdr3_aa: CATCPRRGRSTEAFF
j_call: TRBJ1-1
v_call: TRBV3-1
clone_size: NA

cdr3_aa: CASSLLTGYYGYTF
j_call: TRBJ1-2
v_call: TRBV7-2
clone_size: once

cdr3_aa: CASRSLGQPQHF
j_call: TRBJ1-5
v_call: TRBV27
clone_size: many

cdr3_aa: CSVREDRLAGVTYEQFF
j_call: TRBJ2-1
v_call: TRBV29-1
clone_size: NA

cdr3_aa: CASRKNTGAQADAFF
j_call: TRBJ1-1
v_call: TRBV7-9
clone_size: few

cdr3_aa: CASGGVNSGNTIYF
j_call: TRBJ1-3
v_call: TRBV28
clone_size: many